This T cell receptor beta chain was captured in a study of metastatic and nonmetastatic thyroid tumors. The wider study: Where malignant and benign thyroid patients were concerned, repertoires were compared across blood and tumor or nodule tissue. Study-wide findings and caveats: It was reported that TCR beta diversity was significantly higher in malignant thyroid tumors than benign nodules, in blood and tumor.

The authors' processing: Construction of a distant-metastasis classifier for papillary thyroid cancer relied on CDR3 differences across clinicopathological groups. From the PCR reads, TCRdb re-called clones with MiXCR. These V and J calls rely on TCRdb rather than the paper's analysis. The sample shows roughly 4,000 clones, roughly two fifths of them seen only once. The V gene lost 2 bases and the J gene lost 5 bases, with 13 bases spanning the gap. In germline, CDR1 is MNHEY, CDR2 SMNVEV (reference sequence). The CDR3 consists of 14 residues. Before thyroid surgery, none of the patients had received any treatment. With regard to this clone: What it binds is unknown.

The V gene is TRBV27, the J gene TRBJ2-7; D perhaps matches TRBD2 (5 bases). Source material: tumor tissue. This clonotype was obtained from a male donor with papillary thyroid cancer or a benign thyroid nodule (not recorded which). Some clones in this sample may be carry-over from other donors' samples. CDR3 loop: CASSLRGGIHEQYF. The CDR3 bases are TGTGCCAGCAGTTTACGGGGTGGGATCCACGAGCAGTACTTC.